In its sample, the clone carrying this T cell receptor (beta chain) was seen a few times. The data were obtained in a study of regulatory T cells in long-lasting Graves disease. Library construction for TCR beta used iRepertoire HTBI primers and Arm-PCR of CDR3 regions. TCRdb analysed the multiplex PCR reads with MiXCR anew, one entry per CDR3 protein. The table lists roughly 610,000 distinct CDR3 sequences, around 17% of them singletons. As for time point: newly diagnosed GD, antithyroid drugs for less than 3 months. With RNA extracted from PBMCs as input, the TCR library was made. This CDR3 is 12 amino acids long. With 5 bases clipped from V and 3 bases from J, the junction kept 1 base outside the gene matches. Per germline, CDR1 SGHRS and CDR2 YFSETQ. These records were also assigned to another study, of T cells in Graves' hyperthyroidism and ophthalmopathy. As that report states: First-round RT-PCR with HTBI primers amplified the TCR CDR3 region.

The TCR comes from a woman in her twenties or thirties with Graves disease. This sequence joins TRBV5-1 and TRBJ1-1; 7 bases line up with TRBD1. This specimen was peripheral blood mononuclear cells (PBMCs), taken at new diagnosis, from a patient treated with antithyroid drugs. CDR3: CASRGQDTEAFF. CDR3 sequence (DNA): TGCGCCAGCAGAGGACAGGACACTGAAGCTTTCTTT.